The rows below give T cell receptor beta chains drawn from one sample of a study of T-cell reconstitution after alpha-beta-depleted transplantation in children. TCRdb reanalysed the PCR reads using MiXCR and keeps one entry per CDR3 protein. The top ten clones hold 2% to 3% of a sample with approximately 340,000 distinct CDR3 sequences, 10% to 13% of them seen once. The specimen was PBMCs from the stem cell graft donor, collected from the stem cell graft. Every receptor here comes from a human donor who donated a stem cell graft to a child with acute lymphoblastic leukemia. The CDR3 runs from the conserved cysteine through the conserved F or W. Fields, in order: clone size, J gene, V gene, CDR3 protein. Clone sizes are given selectively: once, few, many, or a class where the clone is expanded.

clone_size: many; j_call: TRBJ2-7; v_call: TRBV28; cdr3_aa: CASSLGLSTYEQYF
clone_size: few; j_call: TRBJ2-4; v_call: TRBV5-1; cdr3_aa: CASSLPTGNIQYF
clone_size: -; j_call: TRBJ2-3; v_call: TRBV20-1; cdr3_aa: CSARGGLAGRTDTQYF
clone_size: few; j_call: TRBJ2-1; v_call: TRBV7-7; cdr3_aa: CASSLSGTGDNEQFF
clone_size: few; j_call: TRBJ2-5; v_call: TRBV12-3/TRBV12-4; cdr3_aa: CASSPLVWPQETQYF
clone_size: many; j_call: TRBJ2-3; v_call: TRBV29-1; cdr3_aa: CSVETSVWGTDTQYF
clone_size: few; j_call: TRBJ2-3; v_call: TRBV9; cdr3_aa: CASSVATDTQYF
clone_size: many; j_call: TRBJ1-2; v_call: TRBV29-1; cdr3_aa: CSVESTGTRARGYTF
clone_size: few; j_call: TRBJ1-4; v_call: TRBV6-2/TRBV6-3; cdr3_aa: CASSYTGSDEKLFF
clone_size: few; j_call: TRBJ2-7; v_call: TRBV7-9; cdr3_aa: CASSYLSSYEQYF
clone_size: many; j_call: TRBJ1-5; v_call: TRBV6-2/TRBV6-3; cdr3_aa: CASSNGDQPQHF
clone_size: -; j_call: TRBJ2-2; v_call: TRBV5-1; cdr3_aa: CASSLEVRGTGELFF
clone_size: -; j_call: TRBJ1-4; v_call: TRBV4-1; cdr3_aa: CASSQGRVLLAEKLFF
clone_size: few; j_call: TRBJ2-5; v_call: TRBV12-3/TRBV12-4; cdr3_aa: CASSLGTSAGETQYF
clone_size: few; j_call: TRBJ2-2; v_call: TRBV7-2; cdr3_aa: CASSTGLNTGELFF
clone_size: -; j_call: TRBJ2-7; v_call: TRBV15; cdr3_aa: CATRGGDEQYF
clone_size: -; j_call: TRBJ2-2; v_call: TRBV3-1; cdr3_aa: CASSYGTPLWTGELFF
clone_size: -; j_call: TRBJ1-5; v_call: TRBV4-2; cdr3_aa: CASSQDGGDQPQHF
clone_size: -; j_call: TRBJ2-7; v_call: TRBV7-6; cdr3_aa: CASSLDRALTYEQYF
clone_size: few; j_call: TRBJ2-2; v_call: TRBV7-6; cdr3_aa: CASSLDVEGRGTGELFF
clone_size: -; j_call: TRBJ2-3; v_call: TRBV7-2; cdr3_aa: CASSIIAGGSTATQYF
clone_size: -; j_call: TRBJ1-1; v_call: TRBV7-9; cdr3_aa: CASSPGQLLAFF
clone_size: -; j_call: TRBJ2-2; v_call: TRBV10-3; cdr3_aa: CAISDVTGELFF
clone_size: few; j_call: TRBJ2-1; v_call: TRBV12-3/TRBV12-4; cdr3_aa: CASSQSGSVNEQFF
clone_size: -; j_call: TRBJ1-1; v_call: TRBV2; cdr3_aa: CASRWDSGANTEAFF
clone_size: few; j_call: TRBJ2-1; v_call: TRBV15; cdr3_aa: CATSGLVNEQFF
clone_size: few; j_call: TRBJ2-3; v_call: TRBV12-3/TRBV12-4; cdr3_aa: CASSFTGGITDTQYF
clone_size: -; j_call: TRBJ2-2; v_call: TRBV24-1; cdr3_aa: CATSDLRRENTGELFF
clone_size: few; j_call: TRBJ2-7; v_call: TRBV20-1; cdr3_aa: CSARDLGLGFHEQYF
clone_size: many; j_call: TRBJ1-1; v_call: TRBV7-9; cdr3_aa: CASTQLLRGTEAFF
clone_size: few; j_call: TRBJ2-7; v_call: TRBV11-3; cdr3_aa: CASSLGSDEQYF
clone_size: many; j_call: TRBJ2-5; v_call: TRBV5-1; cdr3_aa: CASSLEREMWETQYF
clone_size: -; j_call: TRBJ2-3; v_call: TRBV4-2; cdr3_aa: CASSQEGQSTDTQYF
clone_size: few; j_call: TRBJ2-3; v_call: TRBV7-2; cdr3_aa: CASSLVGTSTDTQYF
clone_size: -; j_call: TRBJ2-1; v_call: TRBV20-1; cdr3_aa: CSARGPAGGPHNEQFF
clone_size: few; j_call: TRBJ1-6; v_call: TRBV27; cdr3_aa: CASSFLYRLRSPLHF
clone_size: many; j_call: TRBJ2-3; v_call: TRBV4-1; cdr3_aa: CANDPGLAGGGGTDTQYF
clone_size: many; j_call: TRBJ2-1; v_call: TRBV28; cdr3_aa: CASISGGLAGKYNEQFF
clone_size: few; j_call: TRBJ1-6; v_call: TRBV20-1; cdr3_aa: CSAFTGSRANSPLHF
clone_size: -; j_call: TRBJ2-7; v_call: TRBV20-1; cdr3_aa: CSAQGQAPYEQYF
clone_size: -; j_call: TRBJ2-1; v_call: TRBV5-1; cdr3_aa: CASSRIGGPYNEQFF
clone_size: -; j_call: TRBJ2-4; v_call: TRBV27; cdr3_aa: CASSLSLAGVNIQYF
clone_size: -; j_call: TRBJ2-1; v_call: TRBV6-1; cdr3_aa: CASSGTRTYNEQFF
clone_size: many; j_call: TRBJ2-5; v_call: TRBV28; cdr3_aa: CASSLVGRQETQYF
clone_size: few; j_call: TRBJ1-2; v_call: TRBV27; cdr3_aa: CASSFSGSNYGYTF
clone_size: -; j_call: TRBJ1-4; v_call: TRBV28; cdr3_aa: CASSLTRDRPEELFF
clone_size: many; j_call: TRBJ2-1; v_call: TRBV4-1; cdr3_aa: CASSYGTSGNNEQFF
clone_size: -; j_call: TRBJ2-1; v_call: TRBV5-1; cdr3_aa: CASSLIVSGLGYNEQFF
clone_size: many; j_call: TRBJ2-5; v_call: TRBV27; cdr3_aa: CASSQYSSKETQYF
clone_size: -; j_call: TRBJ2-5; v_call: TRBV5-1; cdr3_aa: CARTQQGTETQYF
clone_size: few; j_call: TRBJ1-2; v_call: TRBV28; cdr3_aa: CASSFQAQNYGYTF
clone_size: -; j_call: TRBJ2-3; v_call: TRBV28; cdr3_aa: CASTEPLAVTDTQYF
clone_size: -; j_call: TRBJ2-3; v_call: TRBV29-1; cdr3_aa: CSVRTSGRALPDTQYF
clone_size: many; j_call: TRBJ2-2; v_call: TRBV4-3; cdr3_aa: CASSYKNTGELFF
clone_size: many; j_call: TRBJ2-3; v_call: TRBV12-3/TRBV12-4; cdr3_aa: CASRPPTSTDTQYF
clone_size: few; j_call: TRBJ1-2; v_call: TRBV29-1; cdr3_aa: CSVDTGTLGDYGYTF
clone_size: -; j_call: TRBJ2-4; v_call: TRBV7-9; cdr3_aa: CASISPGLNIQYF
clone_size: few; j_call: TRBJ2-7; v_call: TRBV7-9; cdr3_aa: CASSLVQIPYEQYF
clone_size: -; j_call: TRBJ2-5; v_call: TRBV6-5; cdr3_aa: CASRSPGETQYF